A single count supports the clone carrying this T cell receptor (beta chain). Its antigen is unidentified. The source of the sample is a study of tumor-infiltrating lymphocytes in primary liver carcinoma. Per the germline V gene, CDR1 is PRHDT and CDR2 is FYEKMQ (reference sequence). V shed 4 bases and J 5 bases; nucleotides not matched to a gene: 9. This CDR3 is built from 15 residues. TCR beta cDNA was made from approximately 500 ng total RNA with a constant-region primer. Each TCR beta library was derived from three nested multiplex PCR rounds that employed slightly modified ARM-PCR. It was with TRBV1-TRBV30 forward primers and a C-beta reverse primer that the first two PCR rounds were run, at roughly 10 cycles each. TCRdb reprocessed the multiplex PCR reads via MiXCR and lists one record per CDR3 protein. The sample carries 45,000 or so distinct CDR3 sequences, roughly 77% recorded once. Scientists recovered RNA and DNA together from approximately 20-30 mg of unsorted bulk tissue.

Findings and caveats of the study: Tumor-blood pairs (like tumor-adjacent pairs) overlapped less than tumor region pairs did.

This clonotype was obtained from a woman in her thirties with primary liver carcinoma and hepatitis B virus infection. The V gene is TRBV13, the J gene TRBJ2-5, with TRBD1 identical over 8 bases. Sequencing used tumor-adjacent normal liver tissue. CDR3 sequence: CASSYEGQGSETQYF. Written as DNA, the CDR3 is TGTGCCAGCAGCTACGAAGGACAGGGTTCGGAGACCCAGTACTTC. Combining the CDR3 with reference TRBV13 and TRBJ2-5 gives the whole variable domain AAGVIQSPRHLIKEKRETATLKCYPIPRHDTVYWYQQGPGQDPQFLISFYEKMQSDKGSIPDRFSAQQFSDYHSELNMSSLELGDSALYFCASSYEGQGSETQYFGPGTRLLVL.